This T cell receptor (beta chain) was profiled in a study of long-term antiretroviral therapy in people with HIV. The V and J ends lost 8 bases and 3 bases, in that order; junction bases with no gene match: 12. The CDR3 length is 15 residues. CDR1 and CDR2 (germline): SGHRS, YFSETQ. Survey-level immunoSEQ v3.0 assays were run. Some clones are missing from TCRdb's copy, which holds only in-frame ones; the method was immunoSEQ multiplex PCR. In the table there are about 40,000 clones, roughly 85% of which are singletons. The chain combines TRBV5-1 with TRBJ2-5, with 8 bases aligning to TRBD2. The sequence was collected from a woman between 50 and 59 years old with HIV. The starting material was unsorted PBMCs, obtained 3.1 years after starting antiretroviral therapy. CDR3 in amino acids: CASCYGTRVKETQYF. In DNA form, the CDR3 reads TGCGCCAGTTGCTACGGGACTAGGGTAAAAGAGACCCAGTACTTC.